A selection of T cell receptor beta chains follows, all from one sample in a study of CD8 T cells in ankylosing spondylitis. MiXCR was run by TCRdb on the 5' RACE reads, yielding one entry per CDR3 protein. The sample has 290,000 or so distinct CDR3 sequences, more than 20% seen once. Sample: blood, either unsorted or a sorted T cell fraction (not recorded which). The receptor source for this set is a female donor with ankylosing spondylitis or in good health (not recorded which). Each CDR3 is given without its conserved first and last residue.

j_call v_call cdr3_aa
TRBJ2-7 TRBV20-1 SARGGREYEQY
TRBJ1-1 TRBV12-3/TRBV12-4 ATLPPGIGTEAF
TRBJ1-3 TRBV7-9 ASSFLQGRSGNTIY
TRBJ2-1 TRBV12-3/TRBV12-4 ASSLSSGRNEQF
TRBJ1-5 TRBV19 ASSFLGDQPQH
TRBJ2-3 TRBV5-5 ASSSAEDTQY
TRBJ2-5 TRBV23-1 ASSQLRRYQETQY
TRBJ1-2 TRBV7-3 ASSLMAAGGGYT
TRBJ1-2 TRBV28 ASISGSYGYT
TRBJ1-2 TRBV29-1 SALGRAGYT
TRBJ2-1 TRBV3-1 ASSQEYEQF
TRBJ2-1 TRBV5-6 ASSTDRGQEGASYNEQF
TRBJ2-5 TRBV20-1 SVSRREETQY
TRBJ2-1 TRBV4-3 ASSLTGGGNNEQF
TRBJ2-6 TRBV6-2/TRBV6-3 ASSRPGIDGTGNGANVLT
TRBJ2-4 TRBV20-1 SASGPLNIQY
TRBJ1-4 TRBV20-1 SARDGSTGSTEKLF
TRBJ2-1 TRBV30 ASRGRGLAGLNEQF
TRBJ2-1 TRBV20-1 SAKTKYSGGWQF
TRBJ2-7 TRBV21-1 ASRTFLAGSYEQY
TRBJ2-4 TRBV20-1 SAKAGAKNIQY
TRBJ2-5 TRBV6-6 ASSYRQGETQY
TRBJ2-5 TRBV11-3 ASSWDRNQETQY
TRBJ2-5 TRBV20-1 SARVSGRPYLAQY
TRBJ1-1 TRBV28 ASSPPGQPEAF
TRBJ2-7 TRBV10-3 AISESKYGAGVSYEQY
TRBJ1-1 TRBV11-2 ASSLEGGFGVSTEAF